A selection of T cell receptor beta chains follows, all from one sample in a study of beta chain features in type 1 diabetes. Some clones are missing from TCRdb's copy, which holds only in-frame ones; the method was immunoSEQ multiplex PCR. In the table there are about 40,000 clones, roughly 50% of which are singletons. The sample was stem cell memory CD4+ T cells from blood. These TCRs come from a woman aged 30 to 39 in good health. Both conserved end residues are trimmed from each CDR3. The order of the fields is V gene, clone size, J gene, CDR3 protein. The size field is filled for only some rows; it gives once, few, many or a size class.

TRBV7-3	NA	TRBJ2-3	ASSLNGGPDTQY
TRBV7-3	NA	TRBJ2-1	ASSSYLAGYNEQF
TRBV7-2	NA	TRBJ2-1	ASSLPSSYNEQF
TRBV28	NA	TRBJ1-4	ASSSGGDEVELF
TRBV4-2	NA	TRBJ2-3	ASSQGDSSSTDTQY
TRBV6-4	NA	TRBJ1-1	ASSDSGQAEAF
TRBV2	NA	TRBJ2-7	ASTVAVSSYEQY
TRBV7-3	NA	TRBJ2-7	ASSLGPTAVYEQY
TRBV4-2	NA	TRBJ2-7	ASSQDWSRAGGNYEQY
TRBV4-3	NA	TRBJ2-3	ASSQVKTGAITDTQY
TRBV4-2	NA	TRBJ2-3	ASSQLGQASDTQY
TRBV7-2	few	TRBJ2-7	ASSLTALLAGVPEQY
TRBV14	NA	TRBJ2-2	ASSQPGSGTGELF
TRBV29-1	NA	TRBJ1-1	SGDPGFGEAF
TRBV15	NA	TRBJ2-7	ATRLAGGSYEQY
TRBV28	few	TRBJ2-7	ASSPGHEQY
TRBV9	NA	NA	ASSATGTGAYEQY
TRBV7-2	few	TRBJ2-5	ASSLWAGGETQY
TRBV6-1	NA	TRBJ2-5	ASSEAGQGVETQY
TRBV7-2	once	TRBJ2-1	ASSSPGLAGGAFYNEQF
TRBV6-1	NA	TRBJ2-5	ASSRDRSETQY
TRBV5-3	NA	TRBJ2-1	ARSSAGFDNEQF
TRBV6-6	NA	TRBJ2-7	ASSYEAGSYEQY
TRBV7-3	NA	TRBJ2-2	ASSSLTSGRKIGELF
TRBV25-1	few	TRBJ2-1	ASSSGTSGRGAYNEQF
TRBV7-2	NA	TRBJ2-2	ASSSPGLYYTGELF
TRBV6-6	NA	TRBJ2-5	ASSPLEGSGRETQY
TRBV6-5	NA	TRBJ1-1	ASNNDRADTEAF
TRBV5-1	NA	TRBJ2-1	ASSVGGASYNEQF
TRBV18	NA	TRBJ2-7	ASSPSSYEQY
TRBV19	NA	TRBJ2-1	ASSRTSSYNEQF
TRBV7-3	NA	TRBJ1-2	ASSGGGETNYGYT
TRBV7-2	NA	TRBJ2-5	ASSLVGRPSAQETQY
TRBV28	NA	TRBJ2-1	ASSPLGAGSYNEQF
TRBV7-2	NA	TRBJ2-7	ASSLSSVPSYEQY
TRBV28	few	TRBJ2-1	ASSRTVHNEQF
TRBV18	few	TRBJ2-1	ASSKIAESSYNEQF
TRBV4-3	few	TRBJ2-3	ASSQATTLPDTQY
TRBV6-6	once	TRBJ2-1	ASKIQRAAGNEQF
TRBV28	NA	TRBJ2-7	ASFHSGGSDTYEQY
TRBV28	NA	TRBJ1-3	ASSFRISSGNTIY
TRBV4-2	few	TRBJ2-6	ASSQAVRTGKGANVLT
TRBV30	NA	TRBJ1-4	AWAFDSATNEKLF
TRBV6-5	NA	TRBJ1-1	ASSYSFRVGTEAF
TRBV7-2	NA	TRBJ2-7	ASGSPSSYEQY
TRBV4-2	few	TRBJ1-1	ASSQGQTNTEAF
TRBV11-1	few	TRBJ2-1	ASSPSESSYNEQF
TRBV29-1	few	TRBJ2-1	SVEGLAGNEQF
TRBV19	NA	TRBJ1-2	ASSIGQPALYGYT
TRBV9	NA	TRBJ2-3	ASSVTGGSDTQY
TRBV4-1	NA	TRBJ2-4	ASSQGLAGVKNIQY
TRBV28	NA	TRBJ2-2	ASSSKNTGELF
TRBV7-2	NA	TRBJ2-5	ASSFWTSGSQTQY
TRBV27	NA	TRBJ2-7	ASSLYEGVSYEQY
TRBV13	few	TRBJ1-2	ASSLEGTGPSYGYT
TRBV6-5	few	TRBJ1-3	ASSYGRERGNTIY
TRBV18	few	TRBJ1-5	ASSQGQGMEPQH
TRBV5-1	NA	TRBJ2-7	ASSPGTSRFPYEQY
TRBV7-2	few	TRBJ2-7	ASSLSRTTYEQY
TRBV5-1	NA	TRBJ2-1	ASSPTGLAGESYNEQF